The 2 T cell receptor beta chains below were found in one sample sequenced in a study of T cell repertoires in cytomegalovirus infection. TCRdb reprocessed the reads via MiXCR and lists one record per CDR3 protein. Of around 490,000 distinct CDR3 sequences in the sample, approximately 25% are singletons; the top ten hold 13%. Sequenced input: PBMCs. The receptor source for this set is a human donor in good health (CMV status not recorded). Some clones in this sample may be carry-over from other donors' samples.

The CDR3 here is CATEPRDTPYNEQFF. CDR3 DNA sequence: TGTGCCACCGAGCCCCGGGACACCCCCTACAATGAGCAGTTCTTC. The chain links TRBV24-1 to TRBJ2-1, with D perhaps TRBD1 (6 bases). There are 15 residues in the CDR3. Trimming removed 9 bases from V and 2 bases from J, with 16 bases in between. Germline loops: CDR1 KGHDR, CDR2 SFDVKD.

The V and J genes are TRBV6-1 and TRBJ2-3; D may be TRBD2 (6 bases). V was cut by 1 base and J by 5 bases, with 10 bases left in between. From germline, CDR1 is MNHNS and CDR2 SASEGT. CDR3 length equals 14 residues. The CDR3 loop is CASSEVGGKDTQYF. The CDR3 DNA is TGTGCCAGCAGTGAAGTTGGAGGGAAAGATACGCAGTATTTT.